This is a list of T cell receptor beta chains from one sample in a study of OX40 agonist ivuxolimab in advanced cancers. Some clones are missing from TCRdb's copy, which holds only in-frame ones; the method was immunoSEQ multiplex PCR. The data hold about 77,000 clones, with about 90% observed a single time. Material: CD4+ or CD8+ T cells sorted from blood, obtained in a trial of the OX40 agonist ivuxolimab. The receptors shown here come from an adult with an advanced solid tumor such as melanoma, head and neck, liver or kidney cancer. Both conserved end residues are part of each CDR3. A D gene is named only where the DNA matches it firmly. The size entry is marked missing in some rows and otherwise reads once, few, many or a size class.

CDR3 DNA,CDR3 protein,J gene,V gene,D gene,clone size
TGTGCCAGCAGCGCTACAGCGAACACTGAAGCTTTCTTT,CASSATANTEAFF,TRBJ1-1,TRBV7-6,NA,NA
TGTGCCAGCACCCGGGGGGTATCCCCTGAAGCTTTCTTT,CASTRGVSPEAFF,TRBJ1-1,TRBV6-1,NA,once
TGTGCCAGTCCCACAGGCTCTGGAAACACCATATATTTT,CASPTGSGNTIYF,TRBJ1-3,TRBV19,NA,few
TGCGCCAGCAGCAAACCCGACAGGATGAACACTGAAGCTTTCTTT,CASSKPDRMNTEAFF,TRBJ1-1,TRBV5-1,NA,NA
TGTGCCAGCAGCCAAGGGGACACTAGGTACGAGCAGTACTTC,CASSQGDTRYEQYF,TRBJ2-7,TRBV4-2,NA,NA
TGTGCCTGGTTTCGGACAGGGGAAGGGAATGAGCAGTTCTTC,CAWFRTGEGNEQFF,TRBJ2-1,TRBV30,TRBD1,NA
TGTGCCAGCAGTGAAGCGGATATCCGGGGGATGAACACTGAAGCTTTCTTT,CASSEADIRGMNTEAFF,TRBJ1-1,TRBV2,NA,NA
TGTGCCAGCAGCTCCTACAATGAGCAGTTCTTC,CASSSYNEQFF,TRBJ2-1,TRBV14,NA,NA
TGTGCCAGCAGTTTATTGGCGGGCCCTATTGGATCTACTGAAGCTTTCTTT,CASSLLAGPIGSTEAFF,TRBJ1-1,TRBV28,NA,NA
TGTGCCAGCAGTCCCGGCAGTTTAGTGAAGCTGTTTTTT,CASSPGSLVKLFF,TRBJ2-2,TRBV6-5,NA,NA
TGTGCCATCAACCTAGCGGGGCTGGGAGATACGCAGTATTTT,CAINLAGLGDTQYF,TRBJ2-3,TRBV10-3,TRBD2,NA